Reported below is one T cell receptor (beta chain). Which antigen it targets is not known. No clone much larger than this one lies a single base away; base qualities are absent. Compared with germline, V lacks 1 base and J lacks 6 bases; bases without a gene match: 9. The CDR3 goes from the cysteine to the phenylalanine over 16 residues. CDR3 DNA only is kept here, 48 bases in frame from base 1. CDR1 is given as SEHNR and CDR2 as FQNEAQ, both from the germline V gene (reference sequence). The data were taken from a study of cytomegalovirus exposure and HLA in healthy donors (dated by TCRdb to the late 2010s). Background on the whole study: In an earlier analysis of some 610 of the donors, 250 to 300 Gb of sequence data and some 120 million unique TCR beta sequences from roughly 190 million T cells were reported. Roughly 300 gigabases of sequencing data and around 85 million unique TCR sequences made up an early release that covered roughly 670 HLA-typed donors. Of the roughly 410 genotyped donors, 81% were placed in the genetic ancestry cluster associated with self-reported Caucasian donors. The study was designed to test whether signatures of past pathogen exposure could be identified by cataloging public T cell receptors. The T cell repertoires of around 670 subjects were profiled by immunosequencing and related to cytomegalovirus serostatus. Along with the approximately 650-subject first cohort, a separate validation cohort of some 130 different subjects was used. To predict cytomegalovirus infection status, the study combined high-throughput TCR immunosequencing, statistical association of individual TCRs with disease status, and machine learning. A later analysis re-analyzed previously published TCR beta repertoires from 500 to 700 donors and added high-resolution HLA genotyping to study TCR occurrence patterns. In the later analysis, no new phenotypic data were used to find candidate immune exposures; instead, reliance was placed on TCR beta sequences and their occurrence across donors. In an earlier analysis of a few hundred of the donors, high-throughput TCR beta sequencing was used to judge whether each TCR beta V gene segment behaved as functional or pseudogenic. Donor age, sex, ethnicity and CMV serostatus were compiled alongside the repertoire data. A later genetic analysis used genome-wide SNP genotypes for about three fifths of the 666 donors, treating that subset as a discovery cohort. All discovery cohort repertoires had been generated on a single sequencing platform. Both class I and class II loci were covered by HLA typing, at four-digit resolution. The number of donors typed differed by locus, with roughly 629-640 for A, B, C, DRB1 and DQB1, about 500 for DQA1, 600 to 610 for DPA1, and some 440 for DPB1. Because of strong linkage in the cohort, roughly five DR-DQ haplotypes were treated as single units for association and clustering. Among 398 genotyped donors of the cohort, an average of approximately 240,000 unique TCR beta nucleotide sequences was sequenced per donor, of which about 19% were non-productive. Study-wide conclusions, independent of this receptor: When HLA alleles, especially DR and DQ, strongly co-occurred, TCR associations were difficult to assign to individual alleles. Across donors, most TCR sequences were observed very rarely, whereas some public TCRs were present in many individuals. Because counts were too low, around 17 rarely observed V segments, including chromosome 9 orphons, were left out of the earlier analysis of some 600 of the donors. A few of the identified cytomegalovirus-associated TCR beta chains were confirmed in vitro to be specific for cytomegalovirus antigens. Because some donors lacked HLA typing at each locus, the association tests relied only on the typed subset. This cohort had only TCR beta chains sequenced, and the lack of alpha or paired-chain data limited which features could be detected. A later analysis reported that several top co-occurrence clusters appeared linked to parvovirus B19, influenza, CMV and Epstein-Barr virus. A later genetic analysis associated a missense DCLRE1C variant with V-gene and J-gene trimming of TCR beta chains, and an independent cohort replicated the association. The only immune exposure information available for the cohort was CMV serostatus. In a later genetic analysis, fewer N-insertions in productive TCRs were reported among donors in an Asian-associated ancestry cluster than the roughly 700-donor mean. It was suggested by the authors that the approach could potentially be generalized to other disease states and immunological phenotypes. The presence/absence analyses assumed that sequencing depth was roughly uniform across donors, and that assumption may not be true. Some IMGT-functional V segments, including TRBV6-2 and TRBV6-3, could not be told apart with the 87-base-pair reads, so those segments were excluded. Specific HLA alleles were associated with roughly 17,000 TCR beta sequences at a false discovery rate of 0.05 in a later analysis. A later analysis found that TCR association rates varied across HLA loci, with DRB1 alleles showing the most associated TCRs and HLA-C alleles the fewest. In a later analysis, HLA-associated TCR beta chains showed more clonal expansion and lower generation probabilities than non-associated chains that were equally common. A further reported finding was that TCR beta sequences accurately predicted the HLA-A and HLA-B alleles for most subjects in the first cohort. In an earlier analysis of roughly 500 of the donors, most TCR beta V segments appeared in productive rearrangements about 87% or about 30% of the time, broadly matching IMGT annotations. Correlated functional status among segregating V segments might reflect linkage disequilibrium, but an unknown experimental factor could not be ruled out. A cluster of highly shared sequence variants was judged likely to represent a technical artifact of the sequencing pipeline. Most CMV-associated TCR beta chains appeared to be HLA-restricted in a later analysis, and the HLA associations seemed to be driven largely by CMV exposure. The study listed approximately 160 TCR beta chains as associated with cytomegalovirus. Cytomegalovirus status was reported to be diagnosed by the classifier with high specificity and sensitivity in both the original and validation cohorts.

The method was the immunoSEQ multiplex PCR assay. For the multiplex PCR, a mixture combining 60 forward primers for TCR Vbeta segments and 13 reverse primers for TCR Jbeta segments was used. The CDR3 region of rearranged TCR beta genes was amplified from genomic DNA by a multiplex PCR assay. The amplified TCR beta libraries were sequenced on the Illumina HiSeq System as 87-base-pair reads. The authors' analysis ran thus. A later analysis tallied roughly 76 million unique TCR beta chains across the 550 to 850 repertoires, and about 10 million of those chains were shared by two or more donors. Raw reads were error-corrected and collapsed into unique sequences with a nearest-neighbor algorithm that merged closely related sequences to remove PCR and sequencing errors. CDR3 sequences were aligned to IMGT reference sequences to assign V, D and J gene segments. For a sequence to be retained, at least a six-nucleotide match to both a V gene segment and a J gene segment was required. A rearrangement was called productive if the CDR3 had no stop codons and remained in frame with V and J, and every other rearrangement was called non-productive. CDR3 was defined according to IMGT convention as the region running from the second conserved V-encoded cysteine to the conserved J-encoded phenylalanine. Sequences without an unambiguous match to a single V gene segment were excluded from the earlier analysis of about 640 of the donors. In an earlier analysis of a few hundred of the donors, a V segment was called functional when productive rearrangements were above 56.7%, and segregating when the standard deviation between donors exceeded 5%. A statistical classification framework was built to diagnose cytomegalovirus status from the catalog of TCR beta chain sequences. V and J gene assignment, in a later analysis, came from comparing TCR nucleotide sequences with IMGT/GENE-DB human TR gene sequences. A later analysis assigned CDR3 sequences and most-parsimonious VDJ recombination scenarios with the TCRdist pipeline. In a later analysis, every TCR beta chain was defined by the combination of its CDR3 amino acid sequence and its V-gene family, and reads without a unique V-gene family were dropped. As a way to deal with suspected cross-contamination and a sequencing artifact, a later analysis dropped 450 to 600 nucleotide sequences that were highly shared and had low generation probability. For each public chain, a later analysis derived a clonal expansion index from normalized ranks of inferred template counts within each repertoire. Generation probabilities in a later analysis came from a VDJ recombination model fitted to out-of-frame rearrangements, and those results were checked against IGoR. Hypergeometric tests were used in a later analysis to score TCR-TCR, TCR-HLA and TCR-CMV co-occurrence, with a repertoire-size bias correction applied to the TCR pairs. A later analysis estimated false discovery rates by permuting HLA or CMV assignments 20 times. In a later analysis, co-occurring TCRs were grouped with DBSCAN, and TCRdist sequence similarity was added when clustering was performed within HLA-allele-positive subsets. Repertoires with fewer than 30,000 or more than 120,000 public chains, plus five repertoires with anomalous nucleotide sharing, were excluded from co-occurrence clustering. TCRdb obtained this table from immuneACCESS and retained in-frame rearrangements with V and J assigned. These tables miss some clones; where compared with another copy, unresolved V genes account for less than half of the shortfall, and the remainder is unexplained. That table is the source of V, J and clone size, and D and trimming were worked out from the DNA. For this sample the table gives about 120,000 clones, of which 65% to 75% were detected only once. The ten largest make up 4% of the sample.

The cohort comprised fewer than 750 healthy bone marrow donors. All cohort members were sampled while nominally healthy, although unrecorded immune exposures were likely present. The donor was CMV seropositive and belonged to the group of 250 to 300 seropositive cohort members. A peripheral blood sample was collected from each donor, and TCR beta sequencing was performed on peripheral blood mononuclear cells. Genomic DNA extraction from the blood cell samples was performed with the Qiagen DNeasy Blood Extraction Kit. The sequencing input was PBMCs. This chain joins TRBV7-9 to TRBJ2-1, and TRBD2 matches 7 of the central bases. This sequence originates from a man aged 35 to 55 in good health and CMV-seropositive. The CDR3 region has the sequence CASSLVQGGRVNEQFF. The nucleotide sequence is given as TGTGCCAGCAGCTTAGTCCAGGGCGGGAGAGTCAATGAGCAGTTCTTC.